The present T cell receptor (beta chain) was sequenced within a study of cytomegalovirus exposure and HLA in healthy donors (dated by TCRdb to about 2017). With respect to the entire study: An earlier analysis of fewer than 750 of the donors reported approximately 280 Gb of sequence data and 117 million unique TCR beta sequences obtained from about 179 million T cells. Approximately 310 gigabases of sequencing data and tens of millions of unique TCR sequences made up an early release that covered over 550 HLA-typed donors. Of the 398 genotyped donors, approximately 82% fell in the genetic ancestry cluster associated with self-reported Caucasian donors. The study aimed to test whether cataloging public T cell receptors could reveal signatures of past pathogen exposure. The T cell repertoires of 666 subjects were profiled by immunosequencing and related to cytomegalovirus serostatus. In addition to the first cohort of 650 to 800 subjects, a separate validation cohort of some 120 different subjects was used. To predict cytomegalovirus infection status, the study brought together high-throughput TCR immunosequencing, statistical association of individual TCRs with disease status, and machine learning. A later analysis re-examined previously published TCR beta repertoires from roughly 650 donors and added high-resolution HLA genotyping to investigate patterns of TCR occurrence. In the later analysis, no new phenotypic data were used to find candidate immune exposures; instead, reliance was placed on TCR beta sequences and their occurrence across donors. An earlier analysis of 500 to 650 of the donors applied high-throughput TCR beta sequencing to assess whether each TCR beta V gene segment acted as functional or pseudogenic. Donor age, sex, ethnicity and CMV serostatus were compiled alongside the repertoire data. A later genetic analysis used genome-wide SNP genotypes for about 60% of the roughly 670 donors, treating that subset as a discovery cohort. All discovery cohort repertoires had been generated using a single sequencing platform. Both class I and class II loci were covered by HLA typing, at four-digit resolution. Typing coverage varied by locus: about 620-630 donors for A, B, C, DRB1 and DQB1; roughly 520 for DQA1; nearly 610 for DPA1; approximately 490 for DPB1. Five DR-DQ haplotypes were handled as single units for association and clustering, since linkage in the cohort was strong. On average, about 240,000 unique TCR beta nucleotide sequences were sequenced per donor among 300 to 500 genotyped donors of the cohort, with 15% to 20% of those sequences being non-productive. Summary of the overall study and its limitations: In the study, some 160 TCR beta chains were listed as associated with cytomegalovirus. In a later analysis, the rate of TCR association differed among HLA loci, with DRB1 alleles having the most associated TCRs and HLA-C alleles having the fewest. The earlier analysis of a few hundred of the donors excluded approximately 15 rarely observed V segments, including chromosome 9 orphons, because counts were too low. At a false discovery rate of 0.05, a later analysis linked fewer than 20,000 TCR beta sequences to specific HLA alleles. When HLA alleles, especially DR and DQ, strongly co-occurred, TCR associations were difficult to assign to individual alleles. Linkage disequilibrium might explain the correlated functional status among segregating V segments, but an unknown experimental factor could not be ruled out. In vitro tests confirmed that a few of the cytomegalovirus-associated TCR beta chains recognize cytomegalovirus antigens. Sequencing depth was assumed to be roughly uniform across donors in the presence/absence analyses, though that assumption may not hold. Broadly in line with IMGT annotations, most TCR beta V segments showed up in productive rearrangements about 87% or about 30% of the time in an earlier analysis of approximately 640 of the donors. A cluster of highly shared sequence variants was judged likely to represent a technical artifact of the sequencing pipeline. According to a later analysis, most CMV-associated TCR beta chains appeared to be HLA-restricted, and the HLA associations seemed to be driven largely by CMV exposure. According to a later analysis, parvovirus B19, influenza, CMV and Epstein-Barr virus appeared linked to several top co-occurrence clusters. Cytomegalovirus status was reported to be diagnosed by the classifier with high specificity and sensitivity in both the original and validation cohorts. The cohort was sequenced for TCR beta chains only, and without alpha or paired-chain data the features that could be detected were limited. Because some donors lacked HLA typing at each locus, the association tests relied only on the typed subset. Across donors, most TCR sequences were observed very rarely, whereas some public TCRs were present in many individuals. Some IMGT-functional V segments, including TRBV6-2 and TRBV6-3, could not be distinguished by the 87-base-pair reads and were therefore excluded. It was suggested by the authors that the approach could potentially be generalized to other disease states and immunological phenotypes. A further reported finding was that TCR beta sequences accurately predicted the HLA-A and HLA-B alleles for most subjects in the first cohort. In a later genetic analysis, fewer N-insertions in productive TCRs were reported among donors in an Asian-associated ancestry cluster than the approximately 670-donor mean. For the cohort, immune exposure information was limited to CMV serostatus. Compared with equally common non-associated chains, HLA-associated TCR beta chains in a later analysis were more clonally expanded and had lower generation probabilities. An association between a missense DCLRE1C variant and V-gene and J-gene trimming of TCR beta chains was found in a later genetic analysis and replicated in an independent cohort.

Details on this clone: This receptor's antigen is unknown. No qualities accompany the bases; no much larger clone lies one base away.

The cohort consisted of hundreds of healthy bone marrow donors. At the time of sampling, every cohort member was nominally healthy, though immune exposures that went unrecorded were likely present. The donor was CMV seronegative and belonged to the group of 350 to 400 seronegative cohort members. Each donor provided a peripheral blood sample, and peripheral blood mononuclear cells were used for TCR beta sequencing. Genomic DNA extraction from the blood cell samples was performed with the Qiagen DNeasy Blood Extraction Kit. The library relied on the immunoSEQ multiplex PCR assay. The multiplex PCR relied on a mix of 60 forward primers for TCR Vbeta segments and 13 reverse primers for TCR Jbeta segments. Amplification of the CDR3 region of rearranged TCR beta genes was performed with a multiplex PCR assay on genomic DNA. On the Illumina HiSeq System, the amplified TCR beta libraries were sequenced as 87-base-pair reads. On the study's bioinformatics: A later analysis counted about 82 million unique TCR beta chains across the 690 or so repertoires, and 10 million to 12 million of these chains were shared by at least two donors. Raw reads were error-corrected and collapsed into unique sequences with a nearest-neighbor algorithm that merged closely related sequences to remove PCR and sequencing errors. To assign V, D and J gene segments, CDR3 sequences were aligned to IMGT reference sequences. For a sequence to be retained, a match of at least six nucleotides was required to both a V gene segment and a J gene segment. Rearrangements were called productive when the CDR3 lacked stop codons and stayed in frame with V and J; all others were non-productive. CDR3 was defined by IMGT convention, running from the second conserved V-encoded cysteine to the conserved J-encoded phenylalanine. The earlier analysis of about 530 of the donors excluded any sequence lacking an unambiguous match to a single V gene segment. In an earlier analysis of 450 to 750 of the donors, a V segment was called functional when productive rearrangements were above 56.7%, and segregating when the standard deviation between donors exceeded 5%. To diagnose cytomegalovirus status from the catalog of TCR beta chain sequences, a statistical classification framework was built. V and J gene assignment, in a later analysis, came from comparing TCR nucleotide sequences with IMGT/GENE-DB human TR gene sequences. Using the TCRdist pipeline, a later analysis assigned CDR3 sequences along with most-parsimonious VDJ recombination scenarios. A later analysis defined each TCR beta chain by its CDR3 amino acid sequence plus V-gene family, and excluded reads lacking a unique V-gene family. As a way to deal with suspected cross-contamination and a sequencing artifact, a later analysis dropped roughly 600 nucleotide sequences that were highly shared and had low generation probability. In a later analysis, a clonal expansion index for each public chain was calculated from normalized within-repertoire ranks of inferred template counts. Generation probabilities in a later analysis came from a VDJ recombination model fitted to out-of-frame rearrangements, and those results were checked against IGoR. In a later analysis, TCR-TCR, TCR-HLA and TCR-CMV co-occurrence was scored with hypergeometric tests, and a repertoire-size bias correction was applied to TCR pairs. False discovery rates were estimated in a later analysis by permuting HLA or CMV assignments 20 times. A later analysis grouped co-occurring TCRs with DBSCAN, adding TCRdist sequence similarity when clustering within HLA-allele-positive subsets. Co-occurrence clustering excluded repertoires with fewer than 30,000 or more than 120,000 public chains, plus five with anomalous nucleotide sharing. TCRdb provides this immuneACCESS table in a form limited to in-frame rearrangements. Some clones are lacking; in checked studies, under half of them reflect an unresolved V gene, and why the rest are absent is not known. D and trimming come from the DNA, and the V and J calls and clone size come from that table. The sample data list 150,000 to 200,000 clones, and around 87% of these were observed just once. The leading ten clones occupy roughly 1.8% of the sample.

Clipping removes 0 bases from V and 9 bases from J, with 9 as the unmatched junction base count. From the germline V gene, CDR1 is SGHRS and CDR2 is YFSETQ. There are 16 amino acids in the CDR3, from cysteine to phenylalanine inclusive. Of all the DNA, just the CDR3 is kept, 48 bases in frame from base 1. The sequence was obtained from a young woman in good health and CMV-seronegative. Specimen: PBMCs. The chain joins TRBV5-1 to TRBJ2-2, with TRBD2 matching 9 junction bases. At the DNA level, the sequence is TGCGCCAGCAGCTTGGCGGGTAGCGGGAGTTTGAGGGAGCTGTTTTTT. It translates to CASSLAGSGSLRELFF.